This T cell receptor (beta chain) emerged from a study of PD-L1 blockade in urothelial cancer. Study summary: Blood analysis occurred 3 weeks (second dose) and 6 weeks after treatment start. Among blood samples, the median T cell count was around 150,000.

The protocol was immunoSEQ multiplex PCR, while the TCRdb copy is restricted to in-frame clones and leaves out a portion. The table has just under 30,000 clones, about 87% seen once; the top ten hold 1.5% to 2%. Deletions cut 5 bases from V and 4 bases from J, with 6 bases between. The CDR3 runs 12 residues. Germline CDR1 and CDR2: LNHDA and SQIVND (reference sequence). All patients handed over anywhere from 1 to 8 samples, pretreatment and on-treatment. The J gene is TRBJ1-5, the V gene TRBV19; D gene uncertain. The sequences come from PBMCs, collected around atezolizumab (anti-PD-L1) treatment. This clonotype was obtained from a man aged 45-60 years with urothelial cancer. Written as DNA, the CDR3 is TGTGCCAGTAGTGGGAGAAATCAGCCCCAGCATTTT. As protein: CASSGRNQPQHF.